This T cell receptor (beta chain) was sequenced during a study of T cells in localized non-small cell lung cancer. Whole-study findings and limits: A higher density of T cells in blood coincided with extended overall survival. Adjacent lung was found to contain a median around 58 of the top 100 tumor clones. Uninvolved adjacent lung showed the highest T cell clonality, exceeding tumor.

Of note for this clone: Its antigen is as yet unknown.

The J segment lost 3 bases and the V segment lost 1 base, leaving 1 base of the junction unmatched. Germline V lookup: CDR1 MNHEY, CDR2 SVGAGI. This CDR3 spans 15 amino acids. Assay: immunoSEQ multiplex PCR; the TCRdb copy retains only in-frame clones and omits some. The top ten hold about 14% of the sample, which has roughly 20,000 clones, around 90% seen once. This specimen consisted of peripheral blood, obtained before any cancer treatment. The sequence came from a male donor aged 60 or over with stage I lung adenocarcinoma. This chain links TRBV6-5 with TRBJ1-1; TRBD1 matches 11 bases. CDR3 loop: CASSYWGQGDTEAFF. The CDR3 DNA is TGTGCCAGCAGTTACTGGGGACAGGGGGACACTGAAGCTTTCTTT.